This is a list of T cell receptor beta chains from one sample in a study of cytomegalovirus exposure and HLA in healthy donors. Measured with immunoSEQ multiplex PCR; TCRdb has only the in-frame clones, and not every one. The data contain approximately 70,000 clones, approximately 74% of them singletons. The sequencing sample was made of PBMCs. These receptors all stem from a woman in her 30s in good health and CMV-seropositive. Each CDR3 is given with its conserved first and last residue. The D gene is left open where the match is weak. Part of the rows lack a size; the others show once, few, many or a class for expanded clones.

CDR3nt | CDR3aa | d_gene | j_gene | abundance | v_gene
TGTGCCAGCAGCCTTACCTTTAACAGGGGGATCACCGGGGAGCTGTTTTTT | CASSLTFNRGITGELFF | TRBD1 | TRBJ2-2 | NA | TRBV11-3
TGTGCCAGCAGTACTATAGCGGGACAAGAGACCCAGTACTTC | CASSTIAGQETQYF | TRBD2 | TRBJ2-5 | NA | TRBV28
TGTGCCAGCAGTCAGGGTTTACAACACGAGCAGTACTTC | CASSQGLQHEQYF | NA | TRBJ2-7 | NA | TRBV6-5
TGTGCCAGCAGCTCCCGGGGGGGCAATGAGCAGTTCTTC | CASSSRGGNEQFF | TRBD2 | TRBJ2-1 | few | TRBV7-2
TGTGCCAGCTCTGCCAGGGGTTGGGAGCAGTACTTC | CASSARGWEQYF | NA | TRBJ2-7 | few | TRBV18
TGCACCGCGGGTCGGGACACTGAAGCTTTCTTT | CTAGRDTEAFF | NA | TRBJ1-1 | NA | TRBV20-1
TGCGCCAGCAGCCAACGACTAGCGGGAGAGGATGAGCAGTTCTTC | CASSQRLAGEDEQFF | TRBD2 | TRBJ2-1 | NA | TRBV4-3
TGTGCCAGCTTCGGTGAAAAACTGTTTTTT | CASFGEKLFF | NA | TRBJ1-4 | NA | TRBV25-1
TGCGCCAGCAGCTCGAGGTCTAGCACAGATACGCAGTATTTT | CASSSRSSTDTQYF | NA | TRBJ2-3 | NA | TRBV5-1
TGCGCCAGCAGTGCCAGGGGCACTGAAGCTTTCTTT | CASSARGTEAFF | NA | TRBJ1-1 | NA | TRBV10-1
TGTGCCTGCAAGACTAGCGGCACAGATACGCAGTATTTT | CACKTSGTDTQYF | TRBD2 | TRBJ2-3 | NA | TRBV25-1
TGTGCCTGGAAAGAGCCAATTAGCACAGATACGCAGTATTTT | CAWKEPISTDTQYF | NA | TRBJ2-3 | once | TRBV30
TGCAGCCTGGAGGGGGCCGCGAACACTGAAGCTTTCTTT | CSLEGAANTEAFF | TRBD1 | TRBJ1-1 | NA | TRBV29-1
TGTGCCAGCAGGCCGGGACAGATTACCTACGAGCAGTACTTC | CASRPGQITYEQYF | TRBD1 | TRBJ2-7 | NA | TRBV6-5
TGTGCCAGCAGCTTAGAGGGACAGGGGAGCTACGAGCAGTACTTC | CASSLEGQGSYEQYF | TRBD1 | TRBJ2-7 | NA | TRBV7-8
TGTGCCAGCAGATTCCGGACAGGATGGGGGGTCTATGGCTACACCTTC | CASRFRTGWGVYGYTF | TRBD1 | TRBJ1-2 | NA | TRBV7-8
TGTGCCAGCAGCTTAGGTCAAGCCAGGGAAGACGAGCAGTACTTC | CASSLGQAREDEQYF | NA | TRBJ2-7 | once | TRBV7-2
TGTGCGTGGAATCAGGGACAGCCAAACACCGGGGAGCTGTTTTTT | CAWNQGQPNTGELFF | TRBD1 | TRBJ2-2 | NA | TRBV30
TGTGCCAGCAGCTTATCTTACGTAGAGCTCTACGAGCAGTACTTC | CASSLSYVELYEQYF | NA | TRBJ2-7 | few | TRBV7-2
TGTGCCAGCAGTGGGACCGGGACAGGGAACACTGAAGCTTTCTTT | CASSGTGTGNTEAFF | TRBD1 | TRBJ1-1 | NA | TRBV25-1
TGCGCCAGCAGCCACTCATGGGGGACTAGCGGGAGGGCCGGCACAGATACGCAGTATTTT | CASSHSWGTSGRAGTDTQYF | TRBD2 | TRBJ2-3 | once | TRBV4-3
TGTGCCAGCAGTGAACCAAGGGGGGGGCGCAGCCTGTACGAGCAGTACTTC | CASSEPRGGRSLYEQYF | NA | TRBJ2-7 | NA | TRBV6-1
TGTGCCAGCAGCGCCGGGACTAGCAAAGAGACCCAGTACTTC | CASSAGTSKETQYF | TRBD2 | TRBJ2-5 | NA | TRBV6-1
TGTGCCAGCAGCCGGACAGTCATGAGTGGCTACACCTTC | CASSRTVMSGYTF | NA | TRBJ1-2 | NA | TRBV7-2
TGCAGGCTCGGGATCCCCTACGAGCAGTACTTC | CRLGIPYEQYF | NA | TRBJ2-7 | NA | TRBV20-1
TGTGCCAGCAGCCCGAGCATACCCGCTGGAAACACCATATATTTT | CASSPSIPAGNTIYF | NA | TRBJ1-3 | NA | TRBV9
TGTGCCAGCAGCTTGGGAGGCATTTCCTACGAGCAGTACTTC | CASSLGGISYEQYF | NA | TRBJ2-7 | few | TRBV5-6
TGTGCCAGCTCACCACGGGGACAGCAAGAGACCCAGTACTTC | CASSPRGQQETQYF | TRBD1 | TRBJ2-5 | once | TRBV18
TGTGCCAGCAGTCTAACTAGCGGGAGATACGAGCAGTACTTC | CASSLTSGRYEQYF | TRBD2 | TRBJ2-7 | NA | TRBV28
TGTGCCAGCAGTTTACGTGGACTCTTGAACACTGAAGCTTTCTTT | CASSLRGLLNTEAFF | NA | TRBJ1-1 | NA | TRBV28
TGTGCCAGCAGCCCAGGGTCCTCCTACGAGCAGTACTTC | CASSPGSSYEQYF | NA | TRBJ2-7 | NA | TRBV28
TGTGCCAGCAGCTTGTATGATACGCAGTATTTT | CASSLYDTQYF | NA | TRBJ2-3 | NA | TRBV5-8